The entry that follows covers one T cell receptor beta chain sequence. This CDR3 spans 13 amino acids. Germline CDR1 SGHDT, CDR2 YYEEEE. V lost 5 bases to trimming and J lost 12 bases; unmatched junction nucleotides: 8. This entry comes from a study of identical twins. Template switching added a universal primer binding site, and final cDNA carried unique molecular identifiers. TCRdb reprocessed the 5' RACE reads with MiXCR, giving one entry per CDR3 protein. This sample has about 470,000 distinct CDR3 sequences; 20% to 25% occur once, and the top ten carry about 2.9%. These sequences were also reported in another study, on T cells expressing NK-cell markers. This second report adds: The authors derived TCR beta repertoires from sorted CD3+CD56+NKG2C+, CD3+CD56+NKG2C- and CD3+CD56-NKG2C+ T cells.

The origin of this receptor is a woman in her late teens or twenties in good health. The chain uses TRBV5-6 and TRBJ1-6; TRBD1 matches at 7 bases. Material for sequencing was CD4+ T cells sorted from blood. The CDR3 bases are TGTGCCAGCAGTCCGGACAGGTCCGGACCCCTCCACTTT. Its protein product is CASSPDRSGPLHF.